Sequencing of this T cell receptor beta chain was carried out in a study of blood T cells in healthy people across ages. Points from the study as a whole: As age increased, TCR beta diversity per million T cells fell in a roughly linear fashion.

The use of a sample-barcoded 5' primer and a J-beta primer mix characterized a second PCR of roughly 7 to 11 cycles. Each cDNA molecule was tagged by a template-switch adaptor that had 12 random nucleotides. TCRdb reanalysed the 5' RACE reads using MiXCR and keeps one entry per CDR3 protein. The sample lists over a million distinct CDR3 sequences, roughly 24% occurring once. Each donor had 9 to 10 milliliters of peripheral blood drawn. Germline loops: CDR1 SEHNR, CDR2 FQNEAQ (reference sequence). V shed 6 bases and J shed 11 bases, with 19 bases lying between them. CDR3 length: 13 residues. As regards this clonotype: Its antigen is still unknown.

The sample also formed part of further work on T cells of mothers and their children. That report adds: Nine systemically healthy Caucasian donors: three mothers, six children.

The chain has TRBV7-9 and TRBJ1-1; D is perhaps TRBD1 (6 bases). Specimen: blood. This clonotype was sampled from a girl aged 2 to 10 in good health. CDR3 region: CASSSPGAIEAFF. In nucleotides, the CDR3 is TGTGCCAGCAGTAGCCCAGGGGCTATTGAGGCTTTCTTT.